What follows are 24 T cell receptor beta chains derived from one specimen sequenced in a study of T cell responses to AZD1222 COVID-19 vaccine. Generated by immunoSEQ multiplex PCR, the TCRdb table keeps only in-frame clones and is missing some. The sample lists around 180,000 clones; roughly 87% were seen once. The specimen comprised peripheral blood, sampled on day 0 of AZD1222 vaccination. The receptors here all came from an adult in good health.

This chain joins TRBV15 and TRBJ2-1; 8 bases map to TRBD2. Germline V gene lookup returns CDR1 LNHNV and CDR2 YYDKDF (reference sequence). The CDR3 sequence is 16 residues long. Trimming at V came to 5 bases and at J to 9 bases, leaving 15 bases not matched to a gene. CDR3 region: CATSRGFLAGSGEQFF. CDR3 in DNA: TGTGCCACCAGCCGGGGGTTTTTAGCGGGGTCCGGTGAGCAGTTCTTC. The variable domain in full, completed from reference TRBV15 and TRBJ2-1, reads DAMVIQNPRYQVTQFGKPVTLSCSQTLNHNVMYWYQQKSSQAPKLLFHYYDKDFNNEADTPDNFQSRRPNTSFCFLDIRSPGLGDTAMYLCATSRGFLAGSGEQFFGPGTRLTVL.

J is TRBJ1-2 and V is TRBV19, with TRBD1 as a possible D gene (6 bases). In germline, CDR1 is LNHDA, CDR2 SQIVND (reference sequence). The CDR3 has 13 amino acids. V lost 7 bases and J lost 3, with 12 bases in between. The CDR3 coding sequence is TGTGCCAGTACCTATAGACAGGACTATGGCTACACCTTC. Protein sequence: CASTYRQDYGYTF. The whole variable domain, filled in from reference TRBV19 and TRBJ1-2, reads DGGITQSPKYLFRKEGQNVTLSCEQNLNHDAMYWYRQDPGQGLRLIYYSQIVNDFQKGDIAEGYSVSREKKESFPLTVTSAQKNPTAFYLCASTYRQDYGYTFGSGTRLTVV.

The V gene is TRBV6-1, the J gene TRBJ1-3, with 10 bases lining up with TRBD1. The CDR3 runs to 15 residues. Per the germline V gene, CDR1 is MNHNS and CDR2 is SASEGT. J was trimmed by 7 bases and V by 1 base; bases with no gene match: 4. This CDR3 is CASSEVGTGANTIYF. The CDR3 DNA reads as TGTGCCAGCAGTGAAGTCGGGACAGGGGCTAACACCATATATTTT.

The V and J genes are TRBV12-2 and TRBJ2-7; TRBD2 is the table's D call, not checked against the DNA. TRBV12-2 is a pseudogene. The CDR3 totals 15 residues. The CDR3 DNA sequence: TGTGCAAGTCGCTTAGCGGAGGGGACCGCCGCCGAGCAGTACTTC. Amino acid sequence: CASRLAEGTAAEQYF.

The chain has TRBV5-6 and TRBJ1-2, with D perhaps matching TRBD1 (5 bases). This CDR3 comprises 19 residues. Germline V lookup: CDR1 SGHDT, CDR2 YYEEEE. Trimming shortened V by 4 bases and J by 4 bases, and 29 bases separated the two germline ends. CDR3 sequence (DNA): TGTGCCAGCAGCCATTGGCGGGGCCAGGGCCTTGCCGTCTTCTATGGCTACACCTTC. It specifies CASSHWRGQGLAVFYGYTF.

The V gene is TRBV19, the J gene TRBJ2-7, with D perhaps TRBD2 (5 bases). V was trimmed by 0 bases and J by 6 bases, leaving 9 bases between them. Germline V gene data show CDR1 as LNHDA and CDR2 as SQIVND (reference sequence). The CDR3 runs 13 residues. This chain's CDR3 is CASSIDEGSEQYF. The CDR3 DNA reads TGTGCCAGTAGTATAGATGAGGGTAGCGAGCAGTACTTC.

This clone was found a few times. This chain uses TRBV5-4 with TRBJ1-6; D gene ambiguous. The ends were cut back, 4 bases at V and 14 bases at J, with 16 bases in the middle. Looked up from germline, CDR1 is SGHNT and CDR2 is YYREEE (reference sequence). The CDR3 has 13 residues. The CDR3 here is CASSVVGVGTLHF. The CDR3 nucleotides read TGTGCCAGCAGCGTCGTTGGGGTCGGAACCCTCCACTTT.

This clone appeared once. This rearrangement joins TRBV5-1 to TRBJ2-1; TRBD2 agrees at 7 bases. With 0 bases clipped from V and 4 bases from J, the junction kept 4 bases outside the gene matches. CDR3 length equals 15 residues. In germline, CDR1 is SGHRS, CDR2 YFSETQ. CDR3 nucleotides: TGCGCCAGCAGCTTGGGCGGGAGCCCGTACAATGAGCAGTTCTTC. Its protein is CASSLGGSPYNEQFF.

The table lists this clone with a count of one. The V and J genes are TRBV10-1 and TRBJ1-2; TRBD1 matches 7 bases. CDR3 length equals 15 residues. The germline gives CDR1 WNHNN, CDR2 SYGVQD (reference sequence). The ends lost 7 bases at V and 4 bases at J; junction bases unmatched: 12. In DNA, the CDR3 is TGCGCCAGCACAGTAGAGGGGGCCTTCCCCTATGGCTACACCTTC. Its translation: CASTVEGAFPYGYTF.

The V and J genes are TRBV19 and TRBJ2-7; TRBD2 matches 10 bases. With V trimmed by 9 bases and J by 3 bases, 14 bases remained unmatched. The CDR3 length is 16 residues. From germline, CDR1 is LNHDA and CDR2 SQIVND (reference sequence). CDR3 loop: CASRPPWLAGDYEQYF. CDR3 DNA sequence: TGTGCCAGCCGTCCCCCGTGGCTAGCGGGAGACTACGAGCAGTACTTC.

The chain employs TRBV6-6 and TRBJ1-5, with 7 bases lining up with TRBD1. Germline trimming cut 8 bases from V and 6 bases from J; bases unmatched to any gene: 13. Germline lookup yields CDR1 MNHNY and CDR2 SVGAGI (reference sequence). This CDR3 spans 15 amino acids. The CDR3 region is CASAGDTHRGQPQHF. CDR3 in DNA: TGTGCCAGCGCGGGGGACACACACAGGGGTCAGCCCCAGCATTTT.

This clone was recorded once. This sequence joins TRBV10-3 and TRBJ2-7, with TRBD1 matching over 8 bases. Germline loops: CDR1 ENHRY, CDR2 SYGVKD. CDR3 length equals 15 residues. Losses at the gene ends were 0 bases for V and 2 bases for J; bases not matched to a gene: 3. The CDR3 DNA reads as TGTGCCATCAGTGAGTCGAGGGACAGGCCCTACGAGCAGTACTTC. Its translation is CAISESRDRPYEQYF.

This clone showed up just once. The chain joins TRBV2 to TRBJ1-6; 7 bases map to TRBD1. The CDR3 is 15 residues long. Per germline, CDR1 SNHLY and CDR2 FYNNEI. After removal of 3 bases from V and 6 bases from J, the junction contained 5 bases not matched to a gene. CDR3 in amino acids: CASSDTGTANSPLHF. The CDR3 bases are TGTGCCAGCAGTGACACCGGGACAGCTAATTCACCCCTCCACTTT.

The V and J genes are TRBV5-1 and TRBJ2-1; D may be TRBD2 (5 bases). Trimming left V 7 bases short and J 0 bases short, with 8 bases between. Germline V gives CDR1 SGHRS, CDR2 YFSETQ. CDR3 size: 13 residues. In DNA form, the CDR3 reads TGCGCCAGCGGGGAGAGCTCCTACAATGAGCAGTTCTTC. It codes for CASGESSYNEQFF. Using reference TRBV5-1 and TRBJ2-1 for the parts outside the CDR3, the full variable domain is KAGVTQTPRYLIKTRGQQVTLSCSPISGHRSVSWYQQTPGQGLQFLFEYFSETQRNKGNFPGRFSGRQFSNSRSEMNVSTLELGDSALYLCASGESSYNEQFFGPGTRLTVL.

V usage is TRBV18 and J usage is TRBJ2-7; 11 bases map to TRBD2. The ends lost 0 bases at V and 3 bases at J; junction bases unmatched: 1. CDR1 and CDR2 (germline): KGHSH, LQKENI. This CDR3 is built from 15 residues. The CDR3 region is CASSPPGTSGYEQYF. The CDR3 DNA is TGTGCCAGCTCACCACCCGGGACTAGCGGCTACGAGCAGTACTTC.

The chain combines TRBV19 with TRBJ1-5; D is perhaps TRBD1 (5 bases). The CDR3 sequence is 17 residues long. V was pared by 7 bases and J by 0 bases, with 19 bases between. CDR1 and CDR2 (germline): LNHDA, SQIVND (reference sequence). The chain's CDR3 is CASTIRVGVYSNQPQHF. CDR3 bases: TGTGCCAGTACTATCAGGGTAGGGGTTTATAGCAATCAGCCCCAGCATTTT.

J is TRBJ1-4 and V is TRBV19; D is unclear. CDR1 and CDR2 from the germline V gene are LNHDA and SQIVND (reference sequence). The CDR3 is made up of 14 amino acids. V gave up 3 bases and J gave up 5 bases, with 10 bases separating them. In DNA form, the CDR3 reads TGTGCCAGTAGTATGGGTGTGGCAAATGAAAAACTGTTTTTT. Protein sequence: CASSMGVANEKLFF. The full variable domain, with the rest looked up from reference TRBV19 and TRBJ1-4, is DGGITQSPKYLFRKEGQNVTLSCEQNLNHDAMYWYRQDPGQGLRLIYYSQIVNDFQKGDIAEGYSVSREKKESFPLTVTSAQKNPTAFYLCASSMGVANEKLFFGSGTQLSVL.

The chain is built from TRBV21-1 and TRBJ2-1; the table's D gene call, TRBD2, was not cross checked with the DNA. TRBV21-1 is given as a pseudogene. CDR3 length: 15 residues. The CDR3 nucleotides are TGTGCCAGCGCCAGCGGGAGGACCCACTACAATGAGCAGTTCTTC. It codes for CASASGRTHYNEQFF.

This clone was recorded a few times. The CDR3, as DNA: TGTGCCAGCCACGATTCCACCGGGTCTCTAGGGGGCTACACCTTC. Its protein is CASHDSTGSLGGYTF. The rearrangement joins TRBV27 to TRBJ1-2; D gene unclear. The CDR3 length is 15 residues. The V end was cut by 8 bases, the J end by 8 bases, with 24 bases between. Germline V gene sequence: CDR1 MNHEY, CDR2 SMNVEV (reference sequence).

This rearrangement joins TRBV6-5 to TRBJ1-2, with D hard to call. This CDR3 spans 13 amino acids. CDR1 is MNHEY, CDR2 SVGAGI, per germline. Trimming left V 8 bases short and J 2 bases short, with 12 bases between. CDR3 sequence: CASEKDINYGYTF. The CDR3 nucleotides read TGTGCCAGCGAAAAAGACATAAACTATGGCTACACCTTC.

The gene calls are TRBV18 and TRBJ2-7; 14 bases fit TRBD2. V was pared by 2 bases and J by 0 bases, with 6 bases of the junction left unmatched. Germline CDR1 and CDR2: KGHSH and LQKENI. The CDR3 is 18 amino acids. CDR3 sequence: CASSPTGTSGSSSYEQYF. CDR3 bases: TGTGCCAGCTCACCAACCGGGACTAGCGGGAGTTCCTCCTACGAGCAGTACTTC.

V and J are TRBV2 and TRBJ2-5; no clear D gene. The V and J ends lost 6 bases and 4 bases respectively, with 6 bases between them. The CDR3 is 11 residues long. Germline loops: CDR1 SNHLY, CDR2 FYNNEI. DNA of the CDR3: TGTGCCAGCAGAGGTCCAGAGACCCAGTACTTC. Encoded protein: CASRGPETQYF.

The chain carries TRBV27 and TRBJ2-7, with 9 bases matching TRBD2. V lost 8 bases and J lost 4; bases outside the gene matches: 12. Germline V gene sequence: CDR1 MNHEY, CDR2 SMNVEV (reference sequence). The CDR3 totals 15 residues. This CDR3 is CASSSPGLAGYEQYF. The CDR3 nucleotides read TGTGCCAGCTCGTCACCCGGCCTAGCGGGGTACGAGCAGTACTTC.

This clone has a single count. The chain has TRBV29-1 and TRBJ2-1; D is ambiguous. This CDR3 contains 10 residues. Trimming stripped 4 bases from V and 6 bases from J, with 4 bases between. The germline CDR1 and CDR2 sequences are SQVTM and ANQGSEA. CDR3 residues: CSVVSNEQFF. The CDR3, as DNA: TGCAGCGTTGTGAGCAATGAGCAGTTCTTC.